This is a list of T cell receptor beta chains from one sample in a study of yellow fever vaccine responses in identical twins. TCRdb analysed the RT-PCR reads with MiXCR anew, one entry per CDR3 protein. The sample gives about 4,200 distinct CDR3 sequences, roughly 87% of which show up once; 2.9% is in the top ten. The sample consisted of T cells from blood (PBMCs), unsorted or a sorted subset (not recorded which), taken before or after yellow fever vaccination (not recorded which). The source of these receptors is a woman under 30 who received the yellow fever vaccine. Both conserved end residues are part of each CDR3. D genes are given only for firm matches. Expanded clones are given a class, and other clones once, few, many or no size at all.

D gene	V gene	clone size	J gene	CDR3 DNA	CDR3 protein
-	TRBV5-4	once	TRBJ1-2	TGTGCCAGCAGCTTGCCAAGGGGAGAGAACTATGGCTACACCTTC	CASSLPRGENYGYTF
-	TRBV29-1	-	TRBJ2-5	TGCAGCGTTGAAGCGGTGACCCAGTACTTC	CSVEAVTQYF
-	TRBV5-1	-	TRBJ1-2	TGCGCCAGCAGCTTGGGAAGCCAGCGCGCCGAAAACTATGGCTACACCTTC	CASSLGSQRAENYGYTF
TRBD1	TRBV10-3	-	TRBJ1-1	TGTGCCATACGACAGGGAACTGAAGCTTTCTTT	CAIRQGTEAFF
-	TRBV6-2/TRBV6-3	-	TRBJ1-2	TGTGCCAGCAGTCTCGAGGGGAATTCTAACTATGGCTACACCTTC	CASSLEGNSNYGYTF
-	TRBV28	-	TRBJ2-3	TGTGCCAGCAGTTTAGTCCCTGGACGAGATACGCAGTATTTT	CASSLVPGRDTQYF
-	TRBV28	-	TRBJ1-2	TGTGCCAGCAGTTTTGGAGCAGGGCATAACTATGGCTACACCTTC	CASSFGAGHNYGYTF
-	TRBV19	-	TRBJ2-1	TGTGCCAGTAGTATATTCGGGAGTAGCAATGAGCAGTTCTTC	CASSIFGSSNEQFF
-	TRBV7-2	-	TRBJ1-1	TGTGCCAGCAGCCTACCGGGACGCACTGAAGCTTTCTTT	CASSLPGRTEAFF
-	TRBV6-4	-	TRBJ2-7	TGTGCCAGCAGTGACGGGGAAACGCTTTACGAGCAGTACTTC	CASSDGETLYEQYF
TRBD1	TRBV10-3	-	TRBJ1-2	TGTGCCACTAATACAGGGGGAGGCTACACCTTC	CATNTGGGYTF
-	TRBV12-3/TRBV12-4	large	TRBJ1-3	TGTGCCAGCAGACAACCCGACGACGGCGACTCTGGAAACACCATATATTTT	CASRQPDDGDSGNTIYF
-	TRBV29-1	-	TRBJ2-5	TGCAGCGTCGACAGCCCGACTAGAGCCCCCCAAGAGACCCAGTACTTC	CSVDSPTRAPQETQYF
TRBD1	TRBV11-3	-	TRBJ2-3	TGTGCCAGCAGCTCAGGGGTGCGGACAGGGTCCACAGATACGCAGTATTTT	CASSSGVRTGSTDTQYF
TRBD2	TRBV29-1	-	TRBJ2-3	TGCAGCGTTGGCGGGGGGGCTACGCAGTATTTT	CSVGGGATQYF
TRBD1	TRBV5-1	once	TRBJ2-7	TGCGCCAGCAGCTTCAAGGGACAGGGGGCCTACGAGCAGTACTTC	CASSFKGQGAYEQYF
-	TRBV7-7	-	TRBJ1-2	TGTGCTAGCAGCTATCCCAGGGACTATGGCTACACCTTC	CASSYPRDYGYTF
-	TRBV20-1	-	TRBJ2-1	TGCAGTGCTACCCCCCACAATGAGCAGTTCTTC	CSATPHNEQFF
-	TRBV3-1	-	TRBJ2-3	TGTGCCAGCAGCCAGGGACCCCGAGCAGATACGCAGTATTTT	CASSQGPRADTQYF
-	TRBV7-6	-	TRBJ2-7	TGTGCCAGCAGCTTGCGTAGGTCCTACGAGCAGTACTTC	CASSLRRSYEQYF
-	TRBV4-1	few	TRBJ2-7	TGCGCCAGCAGCCAAGAAGGCGAGCAGTACTTC	CASSQEGEQYF
-	TRBV6-1	-	TRBJ2-5	TGTGCCAGCATCGCTCCAGCGGGAGAGACCCAGTACTTC	CASIAPAGETQYF
-	TRBV5-1	few	TRBJ2-2	TGCGCCAGCAGCCCTGGACAGATCGAGGCTGCCGGGGAGCTGTTTTTT	CASSPGQIEAAGELFF
-	TRBV9	-	TRBJ2-2	TGTGCCAGCAGCACCCCATACACCGGGGAGCTGTTTTTT	CASSTPYTGELFF
-	TRBV5-1	-	TRBJ2-7	TGCGCCAGCATGTCCCGGGGCGAGCAGTACTTC	CASMSRGEQYF
-	TRBV13	once	TRBJ2-3	TGTGCCAGCCAGGGACAAAGGGCACGAACAGATACGCAGTATTTT	CASQGQRARTDTQYF
TRBD1	TRBV7-9	-	TRBJ2-7	TGTGCCAGCAGCTTAGTGGGACAGGGGAGCGAGCAGTACTTC	CASSLVGQGSEQYF